Listed here are 6 T cell receptor beta chains from one sample, sequenced in a study of blood T cell repertoires in COVID-19. This table comes from immunoSEQ multiplex PCR, and its TCRdb copy is limited to in-frame clones, with some not included. The data show about 270,000 clones, with 80% to 90% seen just once and over 2% held by the top ten. Sequenced sample: PBMCs or T cells enriched from blood (not recorded which). The receptors stem from a woman between 18 and 29 years old who had recovered from COVID-19.

The V and J genes are TRBV3-1 (or the pseudogene TRBV3-2) and TRBJ1-5; the match to TRBD1 covers 8 bases. CDR3 length: 15 amino acids. Germline lookup yields CDR1 LGHDT and CDR2 YNNKEL (reference sequence). V lost 5 bases, J lost 4 bases, and 7 bases stayed unmatched. The CDR3 sequence: CASSSPGTGNQPQHF. In DNA, the CDR3 is TGTGCCAGCAGCTCCCCCGGGACAGGAAATCAGCCCCAGCATTTT.

The rearrangement joins TRBV3-1 (or the pseudogene TRBV3-2) to TRBJ2-1, with TRBD2 identical over 13 bases. Germline V gene sequence: CDR1 LGHDT, CDR2 YNNKEL (reference sequence). Trimming cost V 4 bases and J 6 bases; bases outside gene matches: 3. The CDR3 spans 15 residues. The CDR3 loop reads CASSPGTSGANEQFF. The CDR3 nucleotides are TGTGCCAGCAGCCCCGGGACTAGCGGGGCCAATGAGCAGTTCTTC.

This sequence joins TRBV3-1 (or the pseudogene TRBV3-2) and TRBJ1-1; weak D call: TRBD1 (5 bases). Germline-derived CDR1 and CDR2 are LGHDT and YNNKEL (reference sequence). The CDR3 has 14 residues. Trimming removed 3 bases at V and 0 bases at J, with 8 bases between. The CDR3 loop is CASSHAGLNTEAFF. In DNA form, the CDR3 reads TGTGCCAGCAGCCACGCAGGGCTGAACACTGAAGCTTTCTTT.

The V gene is TRBV2, the J gene TRBJ1-3; no firm D call. Trimming cost V 2 bases and J 6 bases, with 14 bases left between them. The CDR3 contains 15 residues. The germline gives CDR1 SNHLY, CDR2 FYNNEI. The DNA for the CDR3 is TGTGCCAGCAGTGAAAGGTCAGGCAGGATAAACACCATATATTTT. Translation: CASSERSGRINTIYF. Variable domain in full (rest from reference TRBV2 and TRBJ1-3): EPEVTQTPSHQVTQMGQEVILRCVPISNHLYFYWYRQILGQKVEFLVSFYNNEISEKSEIFDDQFSVERPDGSNFTLKIRSTKLEDSAMYFCASSERSGRINTIYFGEGSWLTVV.

The chain recombines TRBV6-1 with TRBJ2-1; the match to TRBD1 covers 8 bases. After removal of 0 bases from V and 5 bases from J, the junction contained 6 bases not matched to a gene. The CDR3 contains 16 residues. The germline gives CDR1 MNHNS, CDR2 SASEGT. The CDR3 DNA reads as TGTGCCAGCAGTGAAGCTGACAGGGGAGGCGACAATGAGCAGTTCTTC. The encoded protein is CASSEADRGGDNEQFF.

The genes are TRBV5-1 and TRBJ2-1, with 7 bases matching TRBD1. CDR3 length: 15 residues. Germline lookup yields CDR1 SGHRS and CDR2 YFSETQ. Trimming cost V 3 bases and J 0 bases; bases outside gene matches: 3. The CDR3 region is CASSSPGGSYNEQFF. The CDR3 DNA sequence: TGCGCCAGCAGCTCCCCAGGGGGCTCCTACAATGAGCAGTTCTTC.